Below, 28 T cell receptor beta chains from the same sample are listed, as sequenced in a study of blood T cell repertoires in COVID-19. Clones were read by immunoSEQ multiplex PCR, and TCRdb kept only the in-frame ones, dropping some. This table holds about 120,000 clones, over 70% found once. The sequencing sample was made of peripheral blood. These receptors came from a woman in her seventies with acute or convalescent COVID-19.

This clone was seen a few times. The chain employs TRBV6-4 and TRBJ2-2; 7 bases are a match to TRBD1. The V gene end was trimmed by 6 bases and the J gene end by 3 bases; junction bases not matched to a gene: 7. Germline V gives CDR1 MRHNA, CDR2 SNTAGT. This CDR3 is 15 amino acids long. The CDR3 here is CASRHGQADTGELFF. The CDR3 DNA reads TGTGCCAGCAGGCATGGACAGGCGGACACCGGGGAGCTGTTTTTT.

CDR3 in DNA: TGCGCCAGCAGCTTGGCGGTCCCTGGGGCCAACGTCCTGACTTTC. It translates to CASSLAVPGANVLTF. This chain links TRBV5-1 with TRBJ2-6; D unclear. This CDR3 is 15 amino acids long. Per the germline V gene, CDR1 is SGHRS and CDR2 is YFSETQ. V was pared by 0 bases and J by 2 bases, with 6 bases between.

The rearrangement uses TRBV11-2 and TRBJ1-2, with D uncertain. Trimming removed 1 base from V and 5 bases from J, with 11 bases in between. Germline V CDR1 and CDR2: SGHAT, FQNNGV. The CDR3 totals 14 residues. The CDR3, as DNA: TGTGCCAGCAGCTTAGGGCAGGCAGGATATGGCTACACCTTC. It encodes CASSLGQAGYGYTF.

The chain carries TRBV10-1 and TRBJ1-1, with 7 bases matching TRBD1. This CDR3 comprises 15 residues. The V segment lost 5 bases and the J segment 4 bases; nucleotides outside the gene matches: 10. Germline CDR1 is WNHNN and CDR2 is SYGVQD (reference sequence). The CDR3 DNA reads TGCGCCAGCAGTAGAACCAGACAGGGCGGCACTGAAGCTTTCTTT. Translation gives CASSRTRQGGTEAFF.

This sequence joins TRBV2 and TRBJ2-1; 10 bases agree with TRBD1. CDR3 size: 14 residues. Trimming cost V 5 bases and J 7 bases; bases outside gene matches: 5. Germline values: CDR1 SNHLY, CDR2 FYNNEI. The CDR3 bases are TGTGCCAGCAGTCAGGACAGGGGGGGTAATGAGCAGTTCTTC. This sequence encodes CASSQDRGGNEQFF. The variable domain in full, with the rest retrieved from reference TRBV2 and TRBJ2-1, is EPEVTQTPSHQVTQMGQEVILRCVPISNHLYFYWYRQILGQKVEFLVSFYNNEISEKSEIFDDQFSVERPDGSNFTLKIRSTKLEDSAMYFCASSQDRGGNEQFFGPGTRLTVL.

V gene TRBV6-5 combines with J gene TRBJ2-7; D gene ambiguous. There are 15 residues in the CDR3. From germline, CDR1 is MNHEY and CDR2 SVGAGI. V was clipped by 2 bases and J by 0 bases, with 11 bases between them. CDR3 DNA: TGTGCCAGCAGTTACGGCAGGTCACGCTCCTACGAGCAGTACTTC. Protein product: CASSYGRSRSYEQYF.

V gene TRBV5-6 combines with J gene TRBJ1-2, with 7 bases aligning to TRBD1. The CDR3 consists of 15 residues. The junction had 12 bases not matched to a gene; V was cut back by 6 bases and J by 4 bases. The germline V gene has CDR1 SGHDT and CDR2 YYEEEE. The CDR3 bases are TGTGCCAGCACTTCTTACTTCGCAGGGGGCTATGGCTACACCTTC. This sequence encodes CASTSYFAGGYGYTF.

This clone was counted a few times. This chain uses TRBV10-1 with TRBJ1-4; D call uncertain. Germline assignment: CDR1 WNHNN and CDR2 SYGVQD (reference sequence). The CDR3 contains 17 residues. V was cut by 0 bases and J by 8 bases, with 19 bases left in between. CDR3 bases: TGCGCCAGCAGTGAGTCCTGCGGTATAGGCTTCCGCGAAAAACTGTTTTTT. It translates to CASSESCGIGFREKLFF.

This clone has a handful of counts. This rearrangement joins TRBV5-4 to TRBJ2-1; 10 bases align to TRBD2. Germline CDR1 SGHNT, CDR2 YYREEE (reference sequence). J was trimmed by 5 bases and V by 0 bases; bases with no gene match: 14. The CDR3 totals 19 residues. The CDR3 DNA follows: TGTGCCAGCAGCTTGGTTTCAAACCCGGGACTAGCGCAAAACAATGAGCAGTTCTTC. Translated, it gives CASSLVSNPGLAQNNEQFF.

The chain employs TRBV10-1 and TRBJ1-5, with 10 bases lining up with TRBD1. CDR3 length: 16 amino acids. Germline trimming cut 7 bases from V and 5 bases from J; bases unmatched to any gene: 11. Germline-derived CDR1 and CDR2 are WNHNN and SYGVQD (reference sequence). The CDR3 is CASIRPGQGIDQPQHF. The CDR3 bases are TGCGCCAGCATCCGACCGGGACAGGGGATAGATCAGCCCCAGCATTTT.

The chain uses TRBV5-1 and TRBJ1-5, with D tentatively TRBD1 (6 bases). Germline V CDR1 and CDR2: SGHRS, YFSETQ. The V end was cut by 3 bases, the J end by 2 bases, with 9 bases between. The CDR3 has 14 residues. This CDR3 is CASSSEGGNQPQHF. The CDR3 coding sequence is TGCGCCAGCAGCTCCGAGGGGGGCAATCAGCCCCAGCATTTT. Supplemented by reference TRBV5-1 and TRBJ1-5, the full variable domain reads KAGVTQTPRYLIKTRGQQVTLSCSPISGHRSVSWYQQTPGQGLQFLFEYFSETQRNKGNFPGRFSGRQFSNSRSEMNVSTLELGDSALYLCASSSEGGNQPQHFGDGTRLSIL.

The J gene is TRBJ2-4, the V gene TRBV5-1; 10 nucleotides align to TRBD1. This CDR3 comprises 17 residues. V gave up 0 bases and J gave up 0 bases; unmatched junction bases: 3. The germline gives CDR1 SGHRS, CDR2 YFSETQ. For the CDR3, the DNA is TGCGCCAGCAGCTTGGAGGGACAGGGGTCAGCCAAAAACATTCAGTACTTC. Residues: CASSLEGQGSAKNIQYF.

The chain recombines TRBV3-1 (or the pseudogene TRBV3-2) with TRBJ1-1; a possible D gene is TRBD1 (5 bases). V was cut by 1 base and J by 7 bases, with 16 bases left in between. This CDR3 has 15 amino acids. Per the germline V gene, CDR1 is LGHDT and CDR2 is YNNKEL (reference sequence). The CDR3 here is CASSQAEGIFVEAFF. CDR3 bases: TGTGCCAGCAGCCAAGCGGAGGGGATCTTTGTTGAAGCTTTCTTT.

The rearrangement links TRBV6-1 to TRBJ1-2; tentative D call: TRBD1 (5 bases). V was trimmed by 3 bases and J by 0 bases, leaving 11 bases between them. This CDR3 is 15 amino acids long. CDR1 and CDR2 from the germline V gene are MNHNS and SASEGT. The CDR3 region is CASSDQPTANYGYTF. The CDR3 region has the DNA TGTGCCAGCAGTGACCAACCGACAGCTAACTATGGCTACACCTTC.

The rearrangement joins TRBV13 to TRBJ2-1, with 12 bases that match TRBD2. The CDR3 sequence is 16 residues long. The germline V gene encodes CDR1 PRHDT and CDR2 FYEKMQ (reference sequence). V gave up 4 bases and J gave up 4 bases; unmatched junction bases: 5. The CDR3 DNA reads TGTGCCAGCAGCTCCGGACTAGCGGGGACTTACAATGAGCAGTTCTTC. It encodes CASSSGLAGTYNEQFF.

The rearrangement links TRBV7-9 to TRBJ2-5; possibly TRBD2 for D (5 bases). V was shortened by 5 bases and J by 0 bases, with 13 bases between the two germline ends. CDR3 length: 15 residues. CDR1 and CDR2 from the germline V gene are SEHNR and FQNEAQ (reference sequence). CDR3 sequence reads: CASSQLQRNQETQYF. The CDR3, as DNA: TGTGCCAGCAGCCAACTTCAGCGGAACCAAGAGACCCAGTACTTC.

The genes are TRBV7-2 and TRBJ2-7, with 9 nucleotides matching TRBD1. Germline V gene data show CDR1 as SGHTA and CDR2 as FQGNSA. V shed 5 bases, J shed 6 bases, and the junction held 11 bases outside the gene matches. The CDR3 contains 15 residues. CDR3 protein: CASSDGRDRVREQYF. CDR3 sequence (DNA): TGTGCCAGCAGCGACGGGCGGGACAGGGTTCGCGAGCAGTACTTC.

This clone has a single count. DNA of the CDR3: TGTGCCAGCAGTCCATGGAGTGACGGCAATCAGCCCCAGCATTTT. It yields the protein CASSPWSDGNQPQHF. The genes are TRBV6-5 and TRBJ1-5; D gene uncertain. The CDR3 contains 15 residues. Trimming left V 5 bases short and J 2 bases short, with 13 bases between. Germline lookup yields CDR1 MNHEY and CDR2 SVGAGI.

The chain employs TRBV28 and TRBJ2-6; D is perhaps TRBD2 (5 bases). Germline V gene sequence: CDR1 MDHEN, CDR2 SYDVKM. V was trimmed by 7 bases and J by 0 bases, leaving 16 bases between them. This CDR3 contains 17 residues. CDR3 region: CASTRGQIPSGANVLTF. The DNA of the CDR3 is TGTGCCAGCACCCGAGGGCAGATCCCCTCTGGGGCCAACGTCCTGACTTTC.

This clone was seen a single time. This chain uses TRBV20-1 with TRBJ1-1; 9 bases agree with TRBD1. The ends lost 3 bases at V and 6 bases at J; junction bases unmatched: 5. The CDR3 is made up of 13 amino acids. Germline lookup yields CDR1 DFQATT and CDR2 SNEGSKA (reference sequence). In DNA, the CDR3 is TGCAGTGCTAGTCGCGGACAGGGGTCTGAAGCTTTCTTT. Protein product: CSASRGQGSEAFF.

About this clone: A read error may produce the germline difference seen at one junction end. This chain uses TRBV5-1 with TRBJ2-7; TRBD1 matches at 8 bases. Looked up from germline, CDR1 is SGHRS and CDR2 is YFSETQ. This CDR3 has 14 residues. This chain's CDR3 is CASTGGTSTYEQYF. Written as DNA, the CDR3 is TGCGCGAGCACAGGGGGGACGAGTACCTACGAGCAGTACTTC.

This clone has a single count. The V and J genes are TRBV5-6 and TRBJ2-1; D perhaps matches TRBD1 (6 bases). CDR1 and CDR2 (germline): SGHDT, YYEEEE. The CDR3 runs to 13 residues. V lost 3 bases, J lost 8 bases, and 12 bases lay in between. The CDR3 protein is CASSWRNRDEQFF. In nucleotides, the CDR3 is TGTGCCAGCAGCTGGAGAAACAGGGATGAGCAGTTCTTC.

The chain is built from TRBV5-1 and TRBJ2-5, with D possibly TRBD1 on 6 matching bases. V was clipped by 0 bases and J by 2 bases, with 8 bases between them. From germline, CDR1 is SGHRS and CDR2 YFSETQ. The CDR3 runs 14 residues. The CDR3 is CASSLGGLQETQYF. For the CDR3, the DNA is TGCGCCAGCAGCTTGGGGGGGCTACAAGAGACCCAGTACTTC. The full variable domain, with the rest looked up from reference TRBV5-1 and TRBJ2-5, is KAGVTQTPRYLIKTRGQQVTLSCSPISGHRSVSWYQQTPGQGLQFLFEYFSETQRNKGNFPGRFSGRQFSNSRSEMNVSTLELGDSALYLCASSLGGLQETQYFGPGTRLLVL.

The rearrangement joins TRBV4-1 to TRBJ1-5, with 7 bases that match TRBD1. The CDR3 is made up of 16 amino acids. V shed 0 bases and J 7 bases; nucleotides not matched to a gene: 9. Germline V lookup: CDR1 MGHRA, CDR2 YSYEKL. The CDR3 here is CASSQDRQGVNQPQHF. Written as DNA, the CDR3 is TGCGCCAGCAGCCAAGATCGGCAGGGGGTGAACCAGCCCCAGCATTTT.

This clone was detected once. CDR3 DNA: TGCGCCAGCAGTGGGACTAGCGGGGGGCCCTACAATGAGCAGTTCTTC. Translation gives CASSGTSGGPYNEQFF. The chain uses TRBV10-2 and TRBJ2-1, with TRBD2 matching over 14 bases. Germline CDR1 and CDR2: WSHSY and SAAADI. The junction had 1 base not matched to a gene; V was cut back by 4 bases and J by 2 bases. The CDR3 has 16 residues.

The chain is built from TRBV28 and TRBJ1-3, with 8 bases aligning to TRBD1. The CDR3 is 14 amino acids. Trimming removed 4 bases from V and 4 bases from J; junction bases left unmatched: 3. Germline values: CDR1 MDHEN, CDR2 SYDVKM. CDR3 protein: CASSSTGDGNTIYF. The CDR3 coding sequence is TGTGCCAGCAGTTCGACAGGGGACGGAAACACCATATATTTT.

The chain recombines TRBV9 with TRBJ1-1, with a weak D call TRBD1 (5 bases). There are 14 residues in the CDR3. Germline lookup yields CDR1 SGDLS and CDR2 YYNGEE. V lost 0 bases, J lost 3 bases, and 9 bases lay in between. CDR3 loop: CASSVDPGDTEAFF. CDR3 bases: TGTGCCAGCAGCGTAGATCCGGGGGACACTGAAGCTTTCTTT.

V is TRBV7-9 and J is TRBJ2-3; TRBD2 aligns across 12 bases. Per the germline V gene, CDR1 is SEHNR and CDR2 is FQNEAQ (reference sequence). The CDR3 loop spans 16 amino acids. Trimming took 5 bases from V and 8 from J; bases not matched to a gene: 11. The CDR3 bases are TGTGCCAGCAGCGTCCAGACTAGCGGGGGCTCTGGTACGCAGTATTTT. Protein sequence: CASSVQTSGGSGTQYF.